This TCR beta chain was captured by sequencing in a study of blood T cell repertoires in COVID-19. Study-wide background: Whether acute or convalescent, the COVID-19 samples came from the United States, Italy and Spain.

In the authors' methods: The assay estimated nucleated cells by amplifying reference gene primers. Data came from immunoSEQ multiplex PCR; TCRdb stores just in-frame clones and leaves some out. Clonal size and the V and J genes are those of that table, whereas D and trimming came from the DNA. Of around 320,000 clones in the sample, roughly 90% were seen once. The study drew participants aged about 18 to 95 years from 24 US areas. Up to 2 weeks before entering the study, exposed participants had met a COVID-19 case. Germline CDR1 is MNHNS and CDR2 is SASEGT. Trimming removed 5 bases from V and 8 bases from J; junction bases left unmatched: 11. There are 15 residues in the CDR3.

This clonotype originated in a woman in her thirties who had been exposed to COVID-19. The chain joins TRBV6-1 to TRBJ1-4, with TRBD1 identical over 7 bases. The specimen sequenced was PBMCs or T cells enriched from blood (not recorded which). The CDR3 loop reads CASSSSRGRREKLFF. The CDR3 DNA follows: TGTGCCAGCAGTTCAAGCAGGGGGAGGAGAGAAAAACTGTTTTTT.